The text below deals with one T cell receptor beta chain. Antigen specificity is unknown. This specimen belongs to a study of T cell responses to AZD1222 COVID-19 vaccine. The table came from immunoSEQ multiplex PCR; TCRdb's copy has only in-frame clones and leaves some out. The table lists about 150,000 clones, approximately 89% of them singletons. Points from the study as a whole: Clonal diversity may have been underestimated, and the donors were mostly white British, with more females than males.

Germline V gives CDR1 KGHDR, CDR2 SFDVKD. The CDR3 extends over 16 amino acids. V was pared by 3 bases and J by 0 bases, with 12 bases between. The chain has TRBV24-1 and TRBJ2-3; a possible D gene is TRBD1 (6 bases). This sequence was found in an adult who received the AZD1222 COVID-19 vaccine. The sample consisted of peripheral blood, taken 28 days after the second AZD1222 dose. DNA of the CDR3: TGTGCCACCAGTGATCCTAGACAGGAAAGCACAGATACGCAGTATTTT. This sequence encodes CATSDPRQESTDTQYF.